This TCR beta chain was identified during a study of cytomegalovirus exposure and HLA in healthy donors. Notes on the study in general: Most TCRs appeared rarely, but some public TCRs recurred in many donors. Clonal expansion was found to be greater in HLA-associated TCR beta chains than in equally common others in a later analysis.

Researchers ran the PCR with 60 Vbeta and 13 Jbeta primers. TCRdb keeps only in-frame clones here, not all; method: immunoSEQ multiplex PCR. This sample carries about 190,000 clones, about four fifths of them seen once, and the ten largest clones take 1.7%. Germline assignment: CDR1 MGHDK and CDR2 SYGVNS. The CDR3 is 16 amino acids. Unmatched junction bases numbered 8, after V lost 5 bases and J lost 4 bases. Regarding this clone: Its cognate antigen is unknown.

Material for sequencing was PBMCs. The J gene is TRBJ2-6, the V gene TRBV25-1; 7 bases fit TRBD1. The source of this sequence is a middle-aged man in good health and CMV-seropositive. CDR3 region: CASSLNRGSGANVLTF. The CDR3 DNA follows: TGTGCCAGCAGTCTAAACAGGGGATCGGGGGCCAACGTCCTGACTTTC.